This T cell receptor beta chain is from a study of cytomegalovirus exposure and HLA in healthy donors. Study-wide results and caveats: Presence/absence results assume similar sequencing depth per donor, which may not hold. Common viral pathogens (according to a later analysis) appeared linked to several of the most significant clusters.

Only one count was recorded for this clone. The target antigen is unknown. The CDR3 spans 17 residues. V lost 5 bases, J lost 1 base, and 17 bases lay in between. Germline V gene data show CDR1 as LNHDA and CDR2 as SQIVND (reference sequence). Researchers ran the PCR with 60 Vbeta and 13 Jbeta primers. Assay used: immunoSEQ multiplex PCR; TCRdb lists only in-frame clones, some missing. This sample yields approximately 91,000 clones, of which 70% to 85% are seen a single time; 9% to 12% belongs to the top ten. This chain uses TRBV19 with TRBJ1-4, with D unresolved. The TCR originated in a human donor in good health. Sequenced sample: PBMCs. The DNA for the CDR3 is TGTGCCAGTAGTCTCACCTTGACCCGGGGAACTAATGAAAAACTGTTTTTT. Amino acid sequence: CASSLTLTRGTNEKLFF. Full variable domain (outside the CDR3, taken from reference TRBV19 and TRBJ1-4): DGGITQSPKYLFRKEGQNVTLSCEQNLNHDAMYWYRQDPGQGLRLIYYSQIVNDFQKGDIAEGYSVSREKKESFPLTVTSAQKNPTAFYLCASSLTLTRGTNEKLFFGSGTQLSVL.